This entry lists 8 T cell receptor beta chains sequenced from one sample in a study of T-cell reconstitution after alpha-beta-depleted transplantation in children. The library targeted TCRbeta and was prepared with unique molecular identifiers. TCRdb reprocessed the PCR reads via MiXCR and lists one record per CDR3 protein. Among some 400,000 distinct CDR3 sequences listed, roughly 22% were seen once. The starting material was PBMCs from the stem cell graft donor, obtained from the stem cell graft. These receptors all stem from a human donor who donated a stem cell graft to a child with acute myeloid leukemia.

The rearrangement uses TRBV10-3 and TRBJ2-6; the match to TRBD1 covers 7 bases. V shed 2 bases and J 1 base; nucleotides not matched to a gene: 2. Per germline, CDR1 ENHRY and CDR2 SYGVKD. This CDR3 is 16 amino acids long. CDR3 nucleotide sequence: TGTGCCATCAGTGAGATCAGGGGGTCTGGGGCCAACGTCCTGACTTTC. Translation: CAISEIRGSGANVLTF.

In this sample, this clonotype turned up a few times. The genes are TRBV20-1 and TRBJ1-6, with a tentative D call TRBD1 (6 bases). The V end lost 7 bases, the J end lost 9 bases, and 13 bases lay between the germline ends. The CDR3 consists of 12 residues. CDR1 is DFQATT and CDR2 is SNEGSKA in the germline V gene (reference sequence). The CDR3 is CSGSPGASPLHF. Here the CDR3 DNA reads TGCAGTGGCAGCCCAGGGGCTTCACCCCTCCACTTT.

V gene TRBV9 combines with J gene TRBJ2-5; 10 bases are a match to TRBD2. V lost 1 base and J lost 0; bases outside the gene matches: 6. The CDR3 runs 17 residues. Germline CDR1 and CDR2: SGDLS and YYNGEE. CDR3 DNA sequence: TGTGCCAGCAGCGTACTAGGTAGCGGGAGGTACCAAGAGACCCAGTACTTC. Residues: CASSVLGSGRYQETQYF.

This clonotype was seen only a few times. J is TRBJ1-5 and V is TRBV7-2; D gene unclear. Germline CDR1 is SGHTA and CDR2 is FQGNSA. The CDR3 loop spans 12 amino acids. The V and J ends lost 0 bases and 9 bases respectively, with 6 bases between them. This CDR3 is CASSLAGRPQHF. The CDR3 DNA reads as TGTGCCAGCAGCTTAGCGGGCCGGCCCCAGCATTTT.

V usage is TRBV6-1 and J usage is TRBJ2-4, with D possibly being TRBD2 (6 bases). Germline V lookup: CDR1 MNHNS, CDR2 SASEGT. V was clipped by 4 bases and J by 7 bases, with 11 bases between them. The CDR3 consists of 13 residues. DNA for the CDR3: TGTGCCAGCAGTGCCCCTGGGAGGAACATTCAGTACTTC. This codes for CASSAPGRNIQYF.

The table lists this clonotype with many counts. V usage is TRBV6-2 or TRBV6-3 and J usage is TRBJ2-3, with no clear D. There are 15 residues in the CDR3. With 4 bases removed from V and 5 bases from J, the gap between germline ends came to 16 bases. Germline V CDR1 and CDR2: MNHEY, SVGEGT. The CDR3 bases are TGTGCCAGCAGTTCCGGTTACCTAGTACTAGATACGCAGTATTTT. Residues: CASSSGYLVLDTQYF.

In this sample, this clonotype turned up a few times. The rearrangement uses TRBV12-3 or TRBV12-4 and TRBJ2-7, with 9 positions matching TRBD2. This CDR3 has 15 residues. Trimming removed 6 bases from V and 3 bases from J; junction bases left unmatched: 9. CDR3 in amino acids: CASSAAGGTFYEQYF. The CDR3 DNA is TGTGCCAGCAGCGCTGCGGGAGGGACTTTCTACGAGCAGTACTTC.

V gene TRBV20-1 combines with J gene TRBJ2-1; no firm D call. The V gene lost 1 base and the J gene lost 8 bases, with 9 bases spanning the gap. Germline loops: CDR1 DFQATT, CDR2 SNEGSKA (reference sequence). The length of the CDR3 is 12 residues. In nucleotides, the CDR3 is TGCAGTGCTAGAGTGTTGTTCGATGAGCAGTTCTTC. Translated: CSARVLFDEQFF.